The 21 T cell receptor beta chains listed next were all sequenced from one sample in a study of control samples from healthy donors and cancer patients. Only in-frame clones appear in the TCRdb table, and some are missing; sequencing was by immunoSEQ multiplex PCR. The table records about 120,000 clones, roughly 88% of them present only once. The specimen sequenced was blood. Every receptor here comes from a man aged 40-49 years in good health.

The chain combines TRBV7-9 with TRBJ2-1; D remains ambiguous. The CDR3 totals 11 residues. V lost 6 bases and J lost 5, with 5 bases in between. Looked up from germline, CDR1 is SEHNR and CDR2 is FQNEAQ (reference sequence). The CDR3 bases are TGTGCCAGCAGATCAGACAATGAGCAGTTCTTC. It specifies CASRSDNEQFF.

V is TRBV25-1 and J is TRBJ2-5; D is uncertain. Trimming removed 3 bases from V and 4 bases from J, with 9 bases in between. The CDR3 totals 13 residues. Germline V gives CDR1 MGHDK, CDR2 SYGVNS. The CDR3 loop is CASSEELRETQYF. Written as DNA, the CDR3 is TGTGCCAGCAGTGAGGAGCTACGAGAGACCCAGTACTTC.

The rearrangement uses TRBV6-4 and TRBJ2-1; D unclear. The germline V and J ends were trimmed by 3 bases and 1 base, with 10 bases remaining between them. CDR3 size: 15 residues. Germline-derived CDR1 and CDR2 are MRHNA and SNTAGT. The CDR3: CASSEKERSYNEQFF. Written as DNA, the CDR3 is TGTGCCAGCAGTGAAAAAGAACGGTCCTACAATGAGCAGTTCTTC.

The CDR3 DNA sequence: TGTGCCAGCAGTTACTCGAAGAGATCGAACACCGGGGAGCTGTTTTTT. This sequence encodes CASSYSKRSNTGELFF. V gene TRBV6-6 combines with J gene TRBJ2-2; D unresolved. CDR1 and CDR2 (germline): MNHNY, SVGAGI (reference sequence). Trimming removed 0 bases at V and 0 bases at J, with 8 bases between. The CDR3 spans 16 residues.

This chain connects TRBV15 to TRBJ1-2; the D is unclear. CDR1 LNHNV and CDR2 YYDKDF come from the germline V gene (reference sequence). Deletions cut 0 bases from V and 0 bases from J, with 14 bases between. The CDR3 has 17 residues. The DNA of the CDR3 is TGTGCCACCAGCAGAGATCTCTTGGGCGATCCTAACTATGGCTACACCTTC. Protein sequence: CATSRDLLGDPNYGYTF.

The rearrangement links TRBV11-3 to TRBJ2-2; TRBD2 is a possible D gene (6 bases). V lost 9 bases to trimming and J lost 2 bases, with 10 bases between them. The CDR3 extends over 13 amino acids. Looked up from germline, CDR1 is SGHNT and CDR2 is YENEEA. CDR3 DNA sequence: TGTGCCAGTGGGACTGTTAACACCGGGGAGCTGTTTTTT. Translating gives CASGTVNTGELFF.

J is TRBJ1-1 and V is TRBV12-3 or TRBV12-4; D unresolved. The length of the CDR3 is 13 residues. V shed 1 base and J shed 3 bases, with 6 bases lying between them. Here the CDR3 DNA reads TGTGCCAGCAGTTTAGTTCGGGACACTGAAGCTTTCTTT. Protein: CASSLVRDTEAFF.

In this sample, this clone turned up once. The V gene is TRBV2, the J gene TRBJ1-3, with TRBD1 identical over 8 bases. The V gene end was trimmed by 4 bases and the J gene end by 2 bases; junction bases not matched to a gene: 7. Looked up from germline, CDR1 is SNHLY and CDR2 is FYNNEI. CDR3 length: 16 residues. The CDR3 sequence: CASSALNRGTGNTIYF. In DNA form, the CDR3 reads TGTGCCAGCAGTGCACTGAACAGGGGGACTGGAAACACCATATATTTT.

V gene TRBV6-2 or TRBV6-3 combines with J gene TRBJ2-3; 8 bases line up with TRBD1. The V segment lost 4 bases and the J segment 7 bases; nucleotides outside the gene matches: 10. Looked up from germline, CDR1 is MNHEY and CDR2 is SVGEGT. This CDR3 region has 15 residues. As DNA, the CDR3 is TGTGCCAGCAGTTCCCTCGGGCAGGGGGCAAATACGCAGTATTTT. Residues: CASSSLGQGANTQYF.

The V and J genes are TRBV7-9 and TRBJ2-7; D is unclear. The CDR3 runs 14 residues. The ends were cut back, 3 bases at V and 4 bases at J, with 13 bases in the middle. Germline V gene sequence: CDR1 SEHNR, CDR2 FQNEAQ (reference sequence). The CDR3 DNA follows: TGTGCCAGCAGCTTGAGTCACGTAGGGTACGAGCAGTACTTC. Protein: CASSLSHVGYEQYF.

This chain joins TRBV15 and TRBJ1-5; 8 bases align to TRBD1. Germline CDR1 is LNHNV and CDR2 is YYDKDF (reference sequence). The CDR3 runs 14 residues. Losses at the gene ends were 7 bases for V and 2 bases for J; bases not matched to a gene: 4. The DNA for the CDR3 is TGTGCCACCAAGGACAGGGCGGGCAATCAGCCCCAGCATTTT. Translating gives CATKDRAGNQPQHF.

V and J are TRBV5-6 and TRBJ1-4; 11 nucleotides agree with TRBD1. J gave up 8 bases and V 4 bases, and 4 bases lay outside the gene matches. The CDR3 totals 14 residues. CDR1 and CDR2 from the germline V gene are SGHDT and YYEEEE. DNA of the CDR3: TGTGCCAGCAGCAGGGACAGGGGGTTGGAAAAACTGTTTTTT. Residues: CASSRDRGLEKLFF.

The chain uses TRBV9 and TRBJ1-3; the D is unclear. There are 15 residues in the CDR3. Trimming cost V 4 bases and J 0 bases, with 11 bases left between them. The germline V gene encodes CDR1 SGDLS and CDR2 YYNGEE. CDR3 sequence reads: CASSPRVSSGNTIYF. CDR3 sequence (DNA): TGTGCCAGCAGCCCGCGGGTTAGCTCTGGAAACACCATATATTTT.

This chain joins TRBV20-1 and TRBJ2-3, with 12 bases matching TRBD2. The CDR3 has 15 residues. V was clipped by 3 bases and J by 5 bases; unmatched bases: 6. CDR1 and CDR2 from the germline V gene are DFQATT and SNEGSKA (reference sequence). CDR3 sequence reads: CSASASGGARDTQYF. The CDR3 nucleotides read TGCAGTGCTAGTGCTAGCGGGGGGGCCAGAGATACGCAGTATTTT.

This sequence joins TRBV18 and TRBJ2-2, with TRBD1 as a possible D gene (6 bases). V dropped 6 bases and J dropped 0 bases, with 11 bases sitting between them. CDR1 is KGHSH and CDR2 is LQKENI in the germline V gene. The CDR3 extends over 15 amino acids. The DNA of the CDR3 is TGTGCCAGCTCCCAGGACAGATCGAACACCGGGGAGCTGTTTTTT. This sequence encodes CASSQDRSNTGELFF.

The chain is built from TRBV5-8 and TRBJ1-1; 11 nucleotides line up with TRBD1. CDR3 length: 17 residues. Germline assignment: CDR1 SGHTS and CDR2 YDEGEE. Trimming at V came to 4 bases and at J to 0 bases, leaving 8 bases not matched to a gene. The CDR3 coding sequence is TGTGCCAGCAGCGCGGGGACAGGGGGTAACATGAACACTGAAGCTTTCTTT. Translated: CASSAGTGGNMNTEAFF. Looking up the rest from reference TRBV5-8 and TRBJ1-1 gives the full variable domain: EAGVTQSPTHLIKTRGQQATLRCSPISGHTSVYWYQQALGLGLQFLLWYDEGEERNRGNFPPRFSGRQFPNYSSELNVNALELEDSALYLCASSAGTGGNMNTEAFFGQGTRLTVV.

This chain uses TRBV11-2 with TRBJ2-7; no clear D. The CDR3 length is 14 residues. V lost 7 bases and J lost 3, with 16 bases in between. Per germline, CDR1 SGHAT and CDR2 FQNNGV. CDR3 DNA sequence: TGTGCCAGCACCCCCCGGGCAGGAGTCTACGAGCAGTACTTC. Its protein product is CASTPRAGVYEQYF.

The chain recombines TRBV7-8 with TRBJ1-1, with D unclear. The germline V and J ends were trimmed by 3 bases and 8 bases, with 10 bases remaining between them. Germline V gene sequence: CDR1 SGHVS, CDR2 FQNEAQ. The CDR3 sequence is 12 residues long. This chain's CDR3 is CASSFRQTEAFF. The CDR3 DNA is TGTGCCAGCAGCTTCCGGCAGACAGAAGCTTTCTTT.

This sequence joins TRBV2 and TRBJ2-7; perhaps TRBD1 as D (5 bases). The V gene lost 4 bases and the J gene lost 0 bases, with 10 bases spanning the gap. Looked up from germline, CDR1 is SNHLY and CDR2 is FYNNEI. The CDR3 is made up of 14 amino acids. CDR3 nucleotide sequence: TGTGCCAGCAGTGTGTCGGACACCTCCTACGAGCAGTACTTC. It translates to CASSVSDTSYEQYF.

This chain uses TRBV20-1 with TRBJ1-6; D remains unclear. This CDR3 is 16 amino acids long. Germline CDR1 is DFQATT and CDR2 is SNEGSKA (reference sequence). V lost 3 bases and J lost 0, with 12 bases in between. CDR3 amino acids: CSASWSSSSYNSPLHF. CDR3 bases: TGCAGTGCTAGTTGGTCATCGAGCTCCTATAATTCACCCCTCCACTTT.

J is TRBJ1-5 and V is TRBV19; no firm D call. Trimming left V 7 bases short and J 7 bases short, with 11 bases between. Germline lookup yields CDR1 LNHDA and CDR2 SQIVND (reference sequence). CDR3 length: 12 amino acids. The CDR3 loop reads CASTLGRQPQHF. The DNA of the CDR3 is TGTGCCAGTACCCTGGGTCGGCAGCCCCAGCATTTT.